The 19 T cell receptor beta chains below were found in one sample sequenced in a study of cytomegalovirus exposure and HLA in healthy donors (dated by TCRdb to 2016 to 2017). The protocol used for the library was the immunoSEQ multiplex PCR assay. For the multiplex PCR, a mixture combining 60 forward primers for TCR Vbeta segments and 13 reverse primers for TCR Jbeta segments was used. This is the immuneACCESS table as TCRdb keeps it, with only in-frame sequences that have V and J called. A part of the clones is gone; compared with another copy, unresolved V genes explain less than half, and the rest is unexplained. A total of about 150,000 clones appear in this sample, over 65% of them only once. Around 2.3% of the sample comes from the top ten. Specimen: PBMCs. The source is a man aged 25-45 years in good health and CMV-seronegative.

This clone has a single count. V usage is TRBV5-6 and J usage is TRBJ1-4; 7 bases align to TRBD1. The CDR3 consists of 14 residues. Losses at the gene ends were 3 bases for V and 4 bases for J; bases not matched to a gene: 3. Germline CDR1 SGHDT, CDR2 YYEEEE. CDR3 residues: CASSSTGRNEKLFF. The CDR3 bases are TGTGCCAGCAGCTCGACAGGGCGTAATGAAAAACTGTTTTTT.

The rearrangement joins TRBV5-4 to TRBJ1-2, with 8 bases aligning to TRBD1. J was trimmed by 0 bases and V by 4 bases; bases with no gene match: 5. The CDR3 contains 15 residues. Germline V lookup: CDR1 SGHNT, CDR2 YYREEE (reference sequence). CDR3 loop: CASSQDRVANYGYTF. The CDR3, as DNA: TGTGCCAGCAGCCAGGACAGGGTAGCTAACTATGGCTACACCTTC.

V is TRBV28 and J is TRBJ1-6; 9 bases line up with TRBD1. This CDR3 region has 16 residues. The trim removed 2 bases at V and 4 bases at J, leaving 3 bases unmatched. Germline CDR1 and CDR2: MDHEN and SYDVKM. The CDR3 spells CASSLTGTGYNSPLHF. The CDR3 nucleotides are TGTGCCAGCAGTTTAACAGGGACAGGGTATAATTCACCCCTCCACTTT.

This clone was found a few times. The chain is built from TRBV30 and TRBJ1-1; D unresolved. V shed 6 bases and J shed 1 base, with 6 bases lying between them. The CDR3 runs 11 residues. CDR1 GTSNPN and CDR2 SVGIG come from the germline V gene (reference sequence). The CDR3 reads CACGPNTEAFF. The CDR3, as DNA: TGTGCCTGCGGTCCGAACACTGAAGCTTTCTTT.

The V gene is TRBV6-1, the J gene TRBJ2-3, with a weak D call TRBD1 (6 bases). This CDR3 spans 14 amino acids. V dropped 4 bases and J dropped 2 bases, with 10 bases sitting between them. Germline loops: CDR1 MNHNS, CDR2 SASEGT. CDR3 DNA sequence: TGTGCCAGCAGTGGAGGGACAAACACAGATACGCAGTATTTT. It is translated as CASSGGTNTDTQYF.

The sample holds a few counts of this clone. CDR3 nucleotides: TGTGCCAGCAGCTTAGCCCTAGGATCCTACGAGCAGTACTTC. It codes for CASSLALGSYEQYF. J is TRBJ2-7 and V is TRBV11-1; D is undetermined. V gave up 0 bases and J gave up 1 base, with 7 bases separating them. Germline V lookup: CDR1 SGHAT, CDR2 FQDESV (reference sequence). This CDR3 has 14 residues.

V and J are TRBV7-8 and TRBJ2-2; unclear D gene. Trimming removed 5 bases from V and 2 bases from J, with 12 bases in between. Germline CDR1 SGHVS, CDR2 FQNEAQ. This CDR3 comprises 15 residues. CDR3 coding DNA: TGTGCCAGCAGCATCCAGGCTCCAAACACCGGGGAGCTGTTTTTT. Translated: CASSIQAPNTGELFF.

This clone was counted once. V and J are TRBV7-2 and TRBJ2-7, with TRBD2 matching 11 bases. The CDR3 is 15 residues long. Losses at the gene ends were 5 bases for V and 2 bases for J; bases not matched to a gene: 5. CDR1 SGHTA and CDR2 FQGNSA come from the germline V gene. CDR3 sequence: CASSPRLAGTYEQYF. In DNA form, the CDR3 reads TGTGCCAGCAGCCCTAGACTAGCGGGGACCTACGAGCAGTACTTC.

The chain combines TRBV7-2 with TRBJ2-3, with TRBD2 identical over 14 bases. The trim removed 1 base at V and 4 bases at J, leaving 10 bases unmatched. This CDR3 spans 19 amino acids. The germline V gene encodes CDR1 SGHTA and CDR2 FQGNSA. CDR3 sequence (DNA): TGTGCCAGCAGCTTAGTGGGGACTAGCGGGGGAGTTCTTTCAGATACGCAGTATTTT. This encodes CASSLVGTSGGVLSDTQYF. The variable domain in full, completed from reference TRBV7-2 and TRBJ2-3, reads GAGVSQSPSNKVTEKGKDVELRCDPISGHTALYWYRQSLGQGLEFLIYFQGNSAPDKSGLPSDRFSAERTGGSVSTLTIQRTQQEDSAVYLCASSLVGTSGGVLSDTQYFGPGTRLTVL.

The chain uses TRBV6-4 and TRBJ1-1, with 8 bases lining up with TRBD1. Germline-derived CDR1 and CDR2 are MRHNA and SNTAGT. The CDR3 length is 14 residues. The V and J ends lost 3 bases and 1 base, in that order; junction bases with no gene match: 1. CDR3 protein: CASSEGQENTEAFF. CDR3 nucleotide sequence: TGTGCCAGCAGTGAGGGACAGGAGAACACTGAAGCTTTCTTT.

The genes are TRBV15 and TRBJ2-5; TRBD2 aligns across 13 bases. J lost 5 bases, V lost 5 bases, and 8 bases had no gene match. Germline CDR1 LNHNV, CDR2 YYDKDF (reference sequence). The CDR3 length is 16 residues. The CDR3 DNA reads as TGTGCCACCAGCGTCCGACTAGCGGGGGGCCGGGAGACCCAGTACTTC. It codes for CATSVRLAGGRETQYF. Full variable domain (rest looked up from reference TRBV15 and TRBJ2-5): DAMVIQNPRYQVTQFGKPVTLSCSQTLNHNVMYWYQQKSSQAPKLLFHYYDKDFNNEADTPDNFQSRRPNTSFCFLDIRSPGLGDTAMYLCATSVRLAGGRETQYFGPGTRLLVL.

The J gene is TRBJ2-7, the V gene TRBV5-6; TRBD1 matches 9 bases. J was trimmed by 6 bases and V by 0 bases; bases with no gene match: 4. The CDR3 totals 14 residues. The V gene's germline CDR1 is SGHDT and CDR2 YYEEEE. The CDR3 sequence is CASSLAGTGLEQYF. The CDR3 nucleotides are TGTGCCAGCAGCTTGGCCGGGACAGGGCTCGAGCAGTACTTC.

This clone was observed once. The CDR3 loop reads CASSPTSVRETQYF. The DNA of the CDR3 is TGTGCCAGCAGCCCGACTAGCGTTAGGGAGACCCAGTACTTC. This rearrangement joins TRBV5-6 to TRBJ2-5; 8 bases agree with TRBD2. CDR1 is SGHDT, CDR2 YYEEEE, per germline. This CDR3 has 14 amino acids. V gave up 4 bases and J gave up 5 bases; unmatched junction bases: 7. The variable domain in full, with the rest retrieved from reference TRBV5-6 and TRBJ2-5, is DAGVTQSPTHLIKTRGQQVTLRCSPKSGHDTVSWYQQALGQGPQFIFQYYEEEERQRGNFPDRFSGHQFPNYSSELNVNALLLGDSALYLCASSPTSVRETQYFGPGTRLLVL.

The gene calls are TRBV6-1 and TRBJ1-1; 7 nucleotides match TRBD1. This CDR3 is 14 amino acids long. Germline CDR1 and CDR2: MNHNS and SASEGT. With V trimmed by 3 bases and J by 0 bases, 1 base remained unmatched. This CDR3 reads CASSETGLNTEAFF. The CDR3 nucleotides read TGTGCCAGCAGTGAGACAGGGCTGAACACTGAAGCTTTCTTT.

The J gene is TRBJ2-5, the V gene TRBV28; D not certain. CDR3 length: 10 amino acids. V dropped 4 bases and J dropped 5 bases, with 2 bases sitting between them. Germline V gene sequence: CDR1 MDHEN, CDR2 SYDVKM. Written as DNA, the CDR3 is TGTGCCAGCAGTTCGGAGACCCAGTACTTC. It yields the protein CASSSETQYF.

The V call is TRBV7-8, the J call TRBJ2-3; no reliable D call. CDR3 size: 14 residues. Germline CDR1 is SGHVS and CDR2 is FQNEAQ. V was shortened by 5 bases and J by 2 bases, with 11 bases between the two germline ends. In DNA form, the CDR3 reads TGTGCCAGCAGCCAAAGACAAAACACAGATACGCAGTATTTT. Protein product: CASSQRQNTDTQYF.

This clone was counted between two and nine times. Other DNA sequences in the same sample also yield this CDR3. The chain employs TRBV5-1 and TRBJ1-2, with 9 bases aligning to TRBD1. CDR3 size: 13 residues. J gave up 8 bases and V 4 bases, and 6 bases lay outside the gene matches. The V gene's germline CDR1 is SGHRS and CDR2 YFSETQ. Here the CDR3 DNA reads TGCGCCAGCAGCCTCGGGACAGGGAACGGCTACACCTTC. It translates to CASSLGTGNGYTF.

This clone has a handful of counts. J is TRBJ2-1 and V is TRBV19; perhaps TRBD2 as D (6 bases). CDR1 and CDR2 from the germline V gene are LNHDA and SQIVND (reference sequence). This CDR3 has 13 amino acids. V lost 1 base and J lost 10, with 11 bases in between. Here the CDR3 DNA reads TGTGCCAGTAGTATAGTCGGGGGACGCGAGCAGTTCTTC. This codes for CASSIVGGREQFF.

This clone was counted once. This chain's CDR3 is CASSYLGGTEAFF. In nucleotides, the CDR3 is TGTGCCAGCAGCTACCTGGGGGGTACTGAAGCTTTCTTT. The J gene is TRBJ1-1, the V gene TRBV13, with D perhaps matching TRBD1 (5 bases). V dropped 4 bases and J dropped 5 bases, with 11 bases sitting between them. This CDR3 comprises 13 residues. CDR1 is PRHDT, CDR2 FYEKMQ, per germline (reference sequence). Complete variable domain (other parts from reference TRBV13 and TRBJ1-1): AAGVIQSPRHLIKEKRETATLKCYPIPRHDTVYWYQQGPGQDPQFLISFYEKMQSDKGSIPDRFSAQQFSDYHSELNMSSLELGDSALYFCASSYLGGTEAFFGQGTRLTVV.